Each of the 5 T cell receptor beta chains below was sequenced from the same sample in a study of T-cell reconstitution after alpha-beta-depleted transplantation in children. Unique molecular identifiers were used to barcode this TCRbeta library. TCRdb redid the calling of the PCR reads with MiXCR, one entry per CDR3 protein. The sample contains more than 90,000 distinct CDR3 sequences, 8% to 9% of which appear only once. This specimen was PBMCs from the stem cell graft donor, taken from the stem cell graft. The receptors shown here come from a human donor who donated a stem cell graft to a child with congenital amegakaryocytic thrombocytopenia.

This clonotype occurred many times. The chain combines TRBV24-1 with TRBJ1-1; tentative D call: TRBD1 (5 bases). The germline gives CDR1 KGHDR, CDR2 SFDVKD. Trimming took off 2 bases at V and 0 bases at J, with 9 bases between the two ends. The CDR3 totals 15 residues. CDR3 protein: CATSDSRVLNTEAFF. CDR3 nucleotides: TGTGCCACCAGTGATTCCAGGGTTCTGAACACTGAAGCTTTCTTT.

There are many counts of this clonotype. This chain's CDR3 is CASSSQGNSPLHF. DNA of the CDR3: TGTGCCAGCAGCTCCCAGGGGAACTCACCCCTCCACTTT. The chain has TRBV6-5 and TRBJ1-6; D perhaps matches TRBD1 (6 bases). The CDR3 is made up of 13 amino acids. Looked up from germline, CDR1 is MNHEY and CDR2 is SVGAGI. V was pared by 6 bases and J by 10 bases, with 13 bases between.

This clonotype was seen ten or more times. The rearrangement links TRBV12-3 or TRBV12-4 to TRBJ1-2; a weak D match, TRBD1 (6 bases). CDR3 length: 16 residues. Trimming pared 4 bases from V and 3 bases from J, leaving 18 bases between. CDR3 loop: CASSSLRGAGDYGYTF. The CDR3 coding sequence is TGTGCCAGCAGTTCGCTGAGGGGGGCTGGGGACTATGGCTACACCTTC.

At least ten counts were recorded for this clonotype. The chain carries TRBV29-1 and TRBJ1-2, with a weak D call TRBD1 (5 bases). The CDR3 loop spans 14 amino acids. V lost 2 bases to trimming and J lost 4 bases, with 14 bases between them. Germline assignment: CDR1 SQVTM and CDR2 ANQGSEA. CDR3: CSVESTGVTYGYTF. The CDR3 region has the DNA TGCAGCGTTGAATCTACAGGAGTCACCTATGGCTACACCTTC.

This clonotype has ten or more counts. CDR3 nucleotide sequence: TGTGCCAGCAGTTTGGCAGAACGTTACAATGAGCAGTTCTTC. Translation gives CASSLAERYNEQFF. This rearrangement joins TRBV27 to TRBJ2-1; D remains ambiguous. Trimming left V 3 bases short and J 4 bases short, with 10 bases between. The CDR3 spans 14 residues. Germline V lookup: CDR1 MNHEY, CDR2 SMNVEV (reference sequence).